These 11 T cell receptor beta chains share one sample of origin, sequenced in a study of metastatic and nonmetastatic thyroid tumors. Through MiXCR, TCRdb re-clonotyped the PCR reads. The sample has about 7,800 clones; about a quarter are singletons. No treatment had been given to any patient before thyroid surgery. Source material: adjacent normal tissue. The receptors come from a female donor with papillary thyroid cancer or a benign thyroid nodule (not recorded which). Some clones in this sample may be carry-over from other donors' samples.

Ten or more counts support this clone. The chain combines TRBV5-8 with TRBJ2-1, with D perhaps matching TRBD1 or TRBD2 (5 bases each). Germline CDR1 and CDR2: SGHTS and YDEGEE. This CDR3 is built from 15 residues. The V gene lost 2 bases and the J gene lost 3 bases, with 12 bases spanning the gap. The DNA of the CDR3 is TGTGCCAGCAGCTTTCGGGGCGACTACTACAATGAGCAGTTCTTC. This translates into CASSFRGDYYNEQFF.

A few counts support this clone. V and J are TRBV29-1 and TRBJ2-2; D is unclear. The CDR3 length is 11 residues. V was shortened by 4 bases and J by 10 bases, with 10 bases between the two germline ends. Germline V CDR1 and CDR2: SQVTM, ANQGSEA. CDR3 in amino acids: CSVGGLVELFF. The DNA for the CDR3 is TGCAGCGTTGGAGGCCTGGTGGAGCTGTTTTTT.

The genes are TRBV4-3 and TRBJ2-1; 8 bases align to TRBD2. The J segment lost 7 bases and the V segment lost 2 bases, leaving 7 bases of the junction unmatched. Germline CDR1 is LGHNA and CDR2 is YSLEER. The CDR3 is 15 amino acids. The CDR3, as DNA: TGCGCCAGCAGCCAAAGTAGCGGGACCATGAATGAGCAGTTCTTC. This translates into CASSQSSGTMNEQFF.

A remark on this clone: Since a much larger clone is just one base distant, this may be a read error. The chain has TRBV4-1 and TRBJ2-3; D might be TRBD1 (6 bases). Germline CDR1 and CDR2: MGHRA and YSYEKL. The CDR3 sequence is 17 residues long. The CDR3 sequence is CASIQVLQGPGGDTQYF. Written as DNA, the CDR3 is TGCGCCAGCATCCAAGTACTACAGGGCCCGGGTGGGGATACGCAGTATTTT.

This clone counts as medium-sized. Distinct nucleotide sequences in the sample also encode this CDR3. The chain joins TRBV30 to TRBJ2-2; D possibly corresponds to TRBD1 (5 bases). The V end lost 4 bases, the J end lost 7 bases, and 10 bases lay between the germline ends. Germline lookup yields CDR1 GTSNPN and CDR2 SVGIG (reference sequence). CDR3 length equals 12 residues. CDR3 nucleotides: TGTGCCTGGACTCAGGGTATCGGGGAGCTGTTTTTT. It encodes CAWTQGIGELFF.

This clone has only a few counts. J is TRBJ2-1 and V is TRBV12-3 or TRBV12-4; D call uncertain. The CDR3 runs 15 residues. Trimming shortened V by 0 bases and J by 3 bases, and 9 bases separated the two germline ends. The CDR3 sequence is CASSLALGIYNEQFF. The CDR3, as DNA: TGTGCCAGCAGTTTAGCTCTAGGGATCTACAATGAGCAGTTCTTC.

This clone appeared a few times. V gene TRBV6-2 or TRBV6-3 combines with J gene TRBJ2-5, with 8 bases identical to TRBD2. The CDR3 has 14 residues. Trimming took 4 bases from V and 6 from J; bases not matched to a gene: 7. CDR1 and CDR2 from the germline V gene are MNHEY and SVGEGT. Here the CDR3 reads CASSFGRALKTQYF. CDR3 coding DNA: TGTGCCAGCAGTTTCGGGAGGGCCCTGAAGACCCAGTACTTC.

This clone was detected only a few times. V is TRBV2 and J is TRBJ2-5; D is possibly TRBD1 (6 bases). The germline V and J ends were trimmed by 6 bases and 5 bases, with 10 bases remaining between them. Per germline, CDR1 SNHLY and CDR2 FYNNEI. This CDR3 is 12 amino acids long. CDR3 amino acids: CASRQGLETQYF. CDR3 bases: TGTGCCAGCAGACAGGGTCTGGAGACCCAGTACTTC.

Here the CDR3 DNA reads TGCAGTTCGGGACTAGCGGGGGCCACCTACAATGAGCAGTTCTTC. Its translation: CSSGLAGATYNEQFF. The chain is built from TRBV20-1 and TRBJ2-1, with 14 bases identical to TRBD2. CDR3 length equals 15 residues. The V gene end was trimmed by 8 bases and the J gene end by 2 bases; junction bases not matched to a gene: 5. Germline lookup yields CDR1 DFQATT and CDR2 SNEGSKA (reference sequence).

This clone was found many times. This chain joins TRBV20-1 and TRBJ2-1, with D tentatively TRBD2 (6 bases). The CDR3 is 15 amino acids. Germline CDR1 DFQATT, CDR2 SNEGSKA (reference sequence). Trimming took off 0 bases at V and 4 bases at J, with 13 bases between the two ends. The CDR3 loop is CSARDFAGSYNEQFF. CDR3 sequence (DNA): TGCAGTGCTAGAGATTTTGCGGGAAGTTACAATGAGCAGTTCTTC.

Comments on this clone: Being one base from a much bigger clone, this may be a read error. The chain is built from TRBV11-3 and TRBJ1-5; D uncertain. CDR3 length: 16 amino acids. Looked up from germline, CDR1 is SGHNT and CDR2 is YENEEA. CDR3 region: CASILEGGFLDQSQHF. The CDR3 DNA reads as TGTGCCAGCATCTTAGAAGGAGGGTTTCTGGATCAGTCCCAGCATTTT.